Each of the 17 T cell receptor beta chains below was sequenced from the same sample in a study of T cell responses to AZD1222 COVID-19 vaccine. Generated by immunoSEQ multiplex PCR, the TCRdb table keeps only in-frame clones and is missing some. The table shows roughly 70,000 clones, with 82% occurring only once. The material sequenced was peripheral blood, taken on day 0 of AZD1222 vaccination. These receptors all stem from an adult in good health.

J is TRBJ1-6 and V is TRBV2; 8 positions agree with TRBD1. The CDR3 is 15 amino acids. CDR1 is SNHLY and CDR2 is FYNNEI in the germline V gene. After removal of 5 bases from V and 8 bases from J, the junction contained 8 bases not matched to a gene. The CDR3 DNA follows: TGTGCCAGCAGTCTTCAGGACAGGGCACATTCACCCCTCCACTTT. This encodes CASSLQDRAHSPLHF.

The genes are TRBV4-1 and TRBJ2-1; unclear D gene. CDR1 is MGHRA and CDR2 is YSYEKL in the germline V gene. This CDR3 comprises 16 residues. V lost 3 bases to trimming and J lost 9 bases, with 21 bases between them. The CDR3, as DNA: TGCGCCAGCAGCCAGGGTTCAGCTTTTCGCCTGGGTGAGCAGTTCTTC. Protein sequence: CASSQGSAFRLGEQFF.

The rearrangement links TRBV5-4 to TRBJ2-2; D call uncertain. Trimming stripped 0 bases from V and 1 base from J, with 1 base between. The CDR3 extends over 13 amino acids. CDR1 SGHNT and CDR2 YYREEE come from the germline V gene (reference sequence). In nucleotides, the CDR3 is TGTGCCAGCAGCTTGGGGAACACCGGGGAGCTGTTTTTT. Translating gives CASSLGNTGELFF. Supplemented by reference TRBV5-4 and TRBJ2-2, the full variable domain reads ETGVTQSPTHLIKTRGQQVTLRCSSQSGHNTVSWYQQALGQGPQFIFQYYREEENGRGNFPPRFSGLQFPNYSSELNVNALELDDSALYLCASSLGNTGELFFGEGSRLTVL.

This clone showed up just a few times. The chain combines TRBV29-1 with TRBJ2-3, with D unresolved. V was cut by 0 bases and J by 0 bases, with 16 bases left in between. Germline V gene lookup returns CDR1 SQVTM and CDR2 ANQGSEA. The CDR3 extends over 17 amino acids. CDR3 nucleotides: TGCAGCGTTGAAGATGGAAACAGTCGAACTAGCACAGATACGCAGTATTTT. Residues: CSVEDGNSRTSTDTQYF.

The CDR3 reads CASSSSPTSGGKETQYF. The CDR3 DNA reads as TGTGCCAGCAGTTCAAGCCCGACTAGCGGGGGGAAAGAGACCCAGTACTTC. The chain employs TRBV6-2 or TRBV6-3 and TRBJ2-5; 13 nucleotides agree with TRBD2. The CDR3 contains 17 residues. Losses at the gene ends were 4 bases for V and 3 bases for J; bases not matched to a gene: 8. CDR1 and CDR2 from the germline V gene are MNHEY and SVGEGT.

The CDR3 loop reads CASSPPDRIVTDTQYF. CDR3 DNA: TGTGCCAGCAGCCCCCCGGACAGGATTGTCACAGATACGCAGTATTTT. The J gene is TRBJ2-3, the V gene TRBV5-4, with 7 bases fitting TRBD1. Germline loops: CDR1 SGHNT, CDR2 YYREEE (reference sequence). The CDR3 covers 16 residues. The V segment lost 4 bases and the J segment 2 bases; nucleotides outside the gene matches: 10.

This chain joins TRBV7-9 and TRBJ2-5, with 8 bases aligning to TRBD1. Germline V lookup: CDR1 SEHNR, CDR2 FQNEAQ (reference sequence). V was clipped by 6 bases and J by 5 bases; unmatched bases: 11. This CDR3 has 15 residues. CDR3 bases: TGTGCCAGCAGGCCCGGGACAGGCTCACGGGAGACCCAGTACTTC. It specifies CASRPGTGSRETQYF.

The rearrangement uses TRBV5-6 and TRBJ1-2, with TRBD1 matching over 10 bases. CDR1 and CDR2 (germline): SGHDT, YYEEEE. Trimming cost V 4 bases and J 2 bases; bases outside gene matches: 8. The CDR3 is 16 residues long. Here the CDR3 DNA reads TGTGCCAGCAGCGAAAGAGGGGGACAGGGGAACTATGGCTACACCTTC. Translation gives CASSERGGQGNYGYTF.

The V and J genes are TRBV2 and TRBJ1-1; tentatively, D is TRBD1 (6 bases). Trimming removed 6 bases at V and 1 base at J, with 15 bases between. CDR1 SNHLY and CDR2 FYNNEI come from the germline V gene. This CDR3 spans 15 amino acids. This CDR3 is CASRKGGQGNTEAFF. The CDR3 DNA reads as TGTGCCAGCAGGAAGGGGGGGCAGGGGAACACTGAAGCTTTCTTT.

This sequence joins TRBV4-1 and TRBJ1-2, with no clear D. V lost 2 bases to trimming and J lost 0 bases, with 16 bases between them. In germline, CDR1 is MGHRA, CDR2 YSYEKL. CDR3 size: 17 residues. The CDR3 DNA reads TGCGCCAGCAGCCAAATCTCTCGAGGGTTCCCTAACTATGGCTACACCTTC. As protein: CASSQISRGFPNYGYTF.

This clone was picked up a small number of times. This chain connects TRBV5-1 to TRBJ1-1; TRBD1 might be the D (5 bases). The CDR3 consists of 15 residues. The V end lost 4 bases, the J end lost 1 base, and 14 bases lay between the germline ends. Germline V CDR1 and CDR2: SGHRS, YFSETQ. The CDR3 DNA follows: TGCGCCAGCAGCGTAGACAGTCAGCCGAACACTGAAGCTTTCTTT. It codes for CASSVDSQPNTEAFF.

This chain joins TRBV27 and TRBJ1-6; D is ambiguous. V was trimmed by 7 bases and J by 4 bases, leaving 5 bases between them. The CDR3 length is 12 residues. Germline CDR1 MNHEY, CDR2 SMNVEV (reference sequence). CDR3 nucleotides: TGTGCCAGCAAATATTATAATTCACCCCTCCACTTT. Its protein product is CASKYYNSPLHF.

The rearrangement uses TRBV9 and TRBJ2-2; D gene unclear. Germline assignment: CDR1 SGDLS and CDR2 YYNGEE. V lost 4 bases to trimming and J lost 2 bases, with 18 bases between them. The CDR3 runs 17 residues. CDR3 residues: CASSSPHGTKNTGELFF. In DNA form, the CDR3 reads TGTGCCAGCAGCAGCCCCCATGGAACTAAAAACACCGGGGAGCTGTTTTTT. Complete variable domain (other parts from reference TRBV9 and TRBJ2-2): DSGVTQTPKHLITATGQRVTLRCSPRSGDLSVYWYQQSLDQGLQFLIQYYNGEERAKGNILERFSAQQFPDLHSELNLSSLELGDSALYFCASSSPHGTKNTGELFFGEGSRLTVL.

CDR3 DNA sequence: TGTGCCACCCGGACGAATGAGGCCCCTTACGAGCAGTACTTC. Encoded protein: CATRTNEAPYEQYF. V usage is TRBV10-3 and J usage is TRBJ2-7; no reliable D call. The CDR3 loop spans 14 amino acids. Per the germline V gene, CDR1 is ENHRY and CDR2 is SYGVKD. V lost 10 bases, J lost 4 bases, and 20 bases lay in between.

The chain is built from TRBV4-1 and TRBJ2-7; D remains ambiguous. CDR1 is MGHRA and CDR2 is YSYEKL in the germline V gene. CDR3 size: 15 residues. Trimming removed 1 base from V and 2 bases from J, with 12 bases in between. The CDR3 spells CASSQVGRHTYEQYF. CDR3 DNA sequence: TGCGCCAGCAGCCAAGTCGGTCGACATACCTACGAGCAGTACTTC.

This chain connects TRBV19 to TRBJ2-2; 7 bases align to TRBD1. CDR1 and CDR2 (germline): LNHDA, SQIVND (reference sequence). After removal of 7 bases from V and 7 bases from J, the junction contained 9 bases not matched to a gene. The CDR3 is 14 residues long. Here the CDR3 reads CASTSDRIIGELFF. The CDR3 DNA is TGTGCCAGTACCTCGGACAGGATCATCGGGGAGCTGTTTTTT.

The chain carries TRBV19 and TRBJ1-5; D is uncertain. Germline CDR1 and CDR2: LNHDA and SQIVND (reference sequence). The V end lost 11 bases, the J end lost 10 bases, and 21 bases lay between the germline ends. The length of the CDR3 is 13 residues. The chain's CDR3 is CASSWTDGRPQHF. Written as DNA, the CDR3 is TGTGCCTCCTCCTGGACGGACGGGCGTCCCCAGCATTTT.